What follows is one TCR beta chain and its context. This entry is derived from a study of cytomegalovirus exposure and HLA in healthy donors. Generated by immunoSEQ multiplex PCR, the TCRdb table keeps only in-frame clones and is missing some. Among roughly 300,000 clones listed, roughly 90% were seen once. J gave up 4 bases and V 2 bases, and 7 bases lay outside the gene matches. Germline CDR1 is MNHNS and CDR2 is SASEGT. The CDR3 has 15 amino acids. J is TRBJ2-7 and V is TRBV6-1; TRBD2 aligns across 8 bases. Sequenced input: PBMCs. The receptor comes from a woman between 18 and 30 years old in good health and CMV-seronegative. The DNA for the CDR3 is TGTGCCAGCAGTGAATTGTCAAGCGGGAGTTACGAGCAGTACTTC. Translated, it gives CASSELSSGSYEQYF.